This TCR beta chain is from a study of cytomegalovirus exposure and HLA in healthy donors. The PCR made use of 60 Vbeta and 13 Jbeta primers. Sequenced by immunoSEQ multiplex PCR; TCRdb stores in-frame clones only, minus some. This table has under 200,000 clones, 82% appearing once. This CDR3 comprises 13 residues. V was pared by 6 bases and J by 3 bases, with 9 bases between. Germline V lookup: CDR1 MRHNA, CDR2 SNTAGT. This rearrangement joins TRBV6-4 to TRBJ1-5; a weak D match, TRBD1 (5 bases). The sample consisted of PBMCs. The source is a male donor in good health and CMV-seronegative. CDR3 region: CASSQGTNQPQHF. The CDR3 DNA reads TGTGCCAGCAGCCAGGGAACCAATCAGCCCCAGCATTTT.